The T cell receptor beta chain described here comes from a study of blood T cell repertoires in COVID-19. At the level of the study: From T cells, B-cell-depleted T cells, or PBMCs came the material, which was cDNA or gDNA.

The germline V gene encodes CDR1 SGHTA and CDR2 FQGTGA. V lost 4 bases, J lost 5 bases, and 20 bases lay in between. This CDR3 has 16 residues. Only in-frame clones appear in the TCRdb table, and some are missing; sequencing was by immunoSEQ multiplex PCR. The sample has approximately 100,000 clones; around 79% are singletons. The material sequenced was peripheral blood. The source of this sequence is a man between 65 and 80 years old with active or convalescent COVID-19. The J gene is TRBJ1-2, the V gene TRBV7-3; D remains ambiguous. The CDR3 nucleotides are TGTGCCAGCAGCTCCCGGGGAGTCAGAGACGCTTATGGCTACACCTTC. This sequence encodes CASSSRGVRDAYGYTF. Full variable domain (outside the CDR3, taken from reference TRBV7-3 and TRBJ1-2): GAGVSQTPSNKVTEKGKYVELRCDPISGHTALYWYRQSLGQGPEFLIYFQGTGAADDSGLPNDRFFAVRPEGSVSTLKIQRTERGDSAVYLCASSSRGVRDAYGYTFGSGTRLTVV.